Given below is one T cell receptor (beta chain) in context. Its antigen is undetermined. The time point was: peripheral blood 6 weeks after treatment start. Sequencing used immunoSEQ multiplex PCR; TCRdb keeps in-frame clones, though not all of them. The sample lists around 110,000 clones, roughly 89% occurring once. The CDR3 totals 14 residues. CDR1 SEHNR and CDR2 FQNEAQ come from the germline V gene (reference sequence). Trimming stripped 3 bases from V and 2 bases from J, with 7 bases between. This sample was taken from a study of PD-L1 blockade in urothelial cancer. Study context: About 90% of the 29 patients comprised males who had bladder-origin urothelial cancer. General observations from the study: For durable-benefit patients, tumor-associated blood clones expanded more at 3 weeks.

The sample in question was PBMCs, obtained around atezolizumab (anti-PD-L1) treatment. This sequence joins TRBV7-9 and TRBJ2-2; no definite D call. This clonotype originated in a man aged 55 to 70 with urothelial cancer. The CDR3 DNA reads TGTGCCAGCAGCTTGATAGAAAACACCGGGGAGCTGTTTTTT. Amino acid sequence: CASSLIENTGELFF.